This section outlines one T cell receptor (beta chain) sequence together with its context. Its specificity is not known. This entry belongs to a study of cytomegalovirus exposure and HLA in healthy donors. Study results and caveats: V- and J-gene trimming of TCR beta was linked (in a later analysis) to a missense DCLRE1C variant.

Amplification used 60 Vbeta primers and 13 Jbeta primers. The protocol was immunoSEQ multiplex PCR, while the TCRdb copy is restricted to in-frame clones and leaves out a portion. The repertoire holds around 130,000 clones, with around 77% as singletons. V trimming: 7 bases; J trimming: 0 bases; junction bases outside the gene matches: 12. Germline loops: CDR1 WSHSY, CDR2 SAAADI. CDR3 length: 18 amino acids. Material: PBMCs. This chain uses TRBV10-2 with TRBJ2-3, with 11 bases aligning to TRBD2. The origin of this receptor is a man aged 45-65 years in good health and CMV-seronegative. The CDR3 bases are TGCGCCAGCACGCCGGGACTAGCGGCCACCCTAAGCACAGATACGCAGTATTTT. Protein product: CASTPGLAATLSTDTQYF.